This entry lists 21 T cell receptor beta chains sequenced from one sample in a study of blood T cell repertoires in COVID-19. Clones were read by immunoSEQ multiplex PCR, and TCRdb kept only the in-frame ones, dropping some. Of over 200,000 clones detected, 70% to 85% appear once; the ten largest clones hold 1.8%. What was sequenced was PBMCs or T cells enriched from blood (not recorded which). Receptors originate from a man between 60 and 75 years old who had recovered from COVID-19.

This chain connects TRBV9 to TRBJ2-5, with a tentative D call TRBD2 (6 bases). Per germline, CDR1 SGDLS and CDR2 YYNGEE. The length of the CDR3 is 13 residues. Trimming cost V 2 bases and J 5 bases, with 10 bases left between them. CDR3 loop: CASSVLGGETQYF. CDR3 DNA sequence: TGTGCCAGCAGCGTTTTGGGGGGTGAGACCCAGTACTTC. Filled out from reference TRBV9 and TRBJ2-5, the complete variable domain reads DSGVTQTPKHLITATGQRVTLRCSPRSGDLSVYWYQQSLDQGLQFLIQYYNGEERAKGNILERFSAQQFPDLHSELNLSSLELGDSALYFCASSVLGGETQYFGPGTRLLVL.

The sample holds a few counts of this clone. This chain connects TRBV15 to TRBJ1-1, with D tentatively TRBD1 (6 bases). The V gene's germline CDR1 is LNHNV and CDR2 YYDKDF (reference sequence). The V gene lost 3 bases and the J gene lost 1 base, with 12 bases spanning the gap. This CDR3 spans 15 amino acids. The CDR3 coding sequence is TGTGCCACCAGCAGCTCCCGAGGGGGGAACACTGAAGCTTTCTTT. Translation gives CATSSSRGGNTEAFF.

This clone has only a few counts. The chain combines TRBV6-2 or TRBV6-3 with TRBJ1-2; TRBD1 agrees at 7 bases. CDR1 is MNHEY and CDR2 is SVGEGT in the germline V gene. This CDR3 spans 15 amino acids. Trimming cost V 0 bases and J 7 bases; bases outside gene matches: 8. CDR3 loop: CASSYSWQGGLGYTF. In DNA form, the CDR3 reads TGTGCCAGCAGTTACTCGTGGCAGGGGGGACTTGGCTACACCTTC.

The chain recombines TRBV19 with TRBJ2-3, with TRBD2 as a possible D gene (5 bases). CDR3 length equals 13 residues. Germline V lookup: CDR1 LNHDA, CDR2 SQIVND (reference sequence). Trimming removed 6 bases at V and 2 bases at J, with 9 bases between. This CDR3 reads CASRLGTTDTQYF. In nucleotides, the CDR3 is TGTGCCAGTAGACTAGGTACCACAGATACGCAGTATTTT.

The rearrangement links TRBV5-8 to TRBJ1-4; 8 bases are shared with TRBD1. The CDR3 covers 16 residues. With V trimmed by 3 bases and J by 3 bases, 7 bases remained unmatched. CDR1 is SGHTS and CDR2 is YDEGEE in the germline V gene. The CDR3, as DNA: TGTGCCAGCAGCTGGACAGGGATCGGACCTAATGAAAAACTGTTTTTT. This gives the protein CASSWTGIGPNEKLFF.

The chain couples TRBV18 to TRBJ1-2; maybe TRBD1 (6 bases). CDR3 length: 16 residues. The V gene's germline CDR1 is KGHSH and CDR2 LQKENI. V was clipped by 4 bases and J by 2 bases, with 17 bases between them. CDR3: CASSQTGSGVNYGYTF. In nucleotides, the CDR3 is TGTGCCAGCTCACAAACAGGGTCTGGAGTCAACTATGGCTACACCTTC. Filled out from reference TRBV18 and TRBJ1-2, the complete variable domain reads NAGVMQNPRHLVRRRGQEARLRCSPMKGHSHVYWYRQLPEEGLKFMVYLQKENIIDESGMPKERFSAEFPKEGPSILRIQQVVRGDSAAYFCASSQTGSGVNYGYTFGSGTRLTVV.

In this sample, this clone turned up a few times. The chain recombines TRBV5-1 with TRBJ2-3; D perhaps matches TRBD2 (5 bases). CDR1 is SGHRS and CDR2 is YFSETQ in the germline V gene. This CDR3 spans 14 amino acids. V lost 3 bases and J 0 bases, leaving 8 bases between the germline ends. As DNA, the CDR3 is TGCGCCAGCAGCTATGGAGGAAGCACAGATACGCAGTATTTT. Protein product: CASSYGGSTDTQYF.

Here the CDR3 DNA reads TGTGCCAGCAGTACACCCCGGACACACTACAATGAGCAGTTCTTC. Residues: CASSTPRTHYNEQFF. This chain connects TRBV27 to TRBJ2-1; a weak D match, TRBD1 (5 bases). The CDR3 spans 15 residues. V was trimmed by 5 bases and J by 3 bases, leaving 14 bases between them. CDR1 and CDR2 (germline): MNHEY, SMNVEV (reference sequence).

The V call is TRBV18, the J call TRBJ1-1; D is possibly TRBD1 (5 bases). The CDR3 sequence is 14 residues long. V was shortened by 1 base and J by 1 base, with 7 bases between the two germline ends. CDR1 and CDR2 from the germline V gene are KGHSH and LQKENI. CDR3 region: CASSPRGENTEAFF. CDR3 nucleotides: TGTGCCAGCTCACCACGGGGGGAGAACACTGAAGCTTTCTTT.

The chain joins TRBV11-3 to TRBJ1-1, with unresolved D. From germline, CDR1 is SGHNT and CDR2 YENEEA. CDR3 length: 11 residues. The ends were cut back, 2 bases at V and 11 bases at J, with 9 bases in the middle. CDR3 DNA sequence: TGTGCCAGCAGCTTATCGTCGGGTGCTTTCTTT. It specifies CASSLSSGAFF.

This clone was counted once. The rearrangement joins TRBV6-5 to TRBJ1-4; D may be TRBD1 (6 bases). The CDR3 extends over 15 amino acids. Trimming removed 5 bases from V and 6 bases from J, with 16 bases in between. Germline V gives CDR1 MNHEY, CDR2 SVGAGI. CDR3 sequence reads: CASSPQGLSYEKLFF. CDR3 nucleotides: TGTGCCAGCAGTCCTCAGGGGCTGTCTTATGAAAAACTGTTTTTT.

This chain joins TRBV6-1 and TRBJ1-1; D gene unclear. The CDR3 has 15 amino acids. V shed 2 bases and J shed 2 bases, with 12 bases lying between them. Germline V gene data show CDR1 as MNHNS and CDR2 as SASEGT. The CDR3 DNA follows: TGTGCCAGCAGTGAACACTCGAAAATCAACACTGAAGCTTTCTTT. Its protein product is CASSEHSKINTEAFF.

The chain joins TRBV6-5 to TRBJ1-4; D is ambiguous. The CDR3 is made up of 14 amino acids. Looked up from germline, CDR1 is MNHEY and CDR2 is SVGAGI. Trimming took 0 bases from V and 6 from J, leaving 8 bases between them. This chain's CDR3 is CASSYSGGDEKLFF. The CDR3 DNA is TGTGCCAGCAGTTACTCAGGCGGTGATGAAAAACTGTTTTTT.

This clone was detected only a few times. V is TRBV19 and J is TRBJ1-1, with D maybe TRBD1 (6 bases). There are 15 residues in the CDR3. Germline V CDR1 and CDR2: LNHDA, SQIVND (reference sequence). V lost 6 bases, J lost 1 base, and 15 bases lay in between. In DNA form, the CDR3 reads TGTGCCAGTAGCCCGGGCATGGACAGGAACACTGAAGCTTTCTTT. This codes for CASSPGMDRNTEAFF.

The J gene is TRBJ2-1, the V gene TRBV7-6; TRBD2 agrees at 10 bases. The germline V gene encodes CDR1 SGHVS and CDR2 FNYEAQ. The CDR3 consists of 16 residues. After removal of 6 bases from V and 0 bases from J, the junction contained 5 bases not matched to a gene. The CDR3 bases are TGTGCCAGCAGTCTACTAGCGGGGAGCTCCTACAATGAGCAGTTCTTC. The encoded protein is CASSLLAGSSYNEQFF.

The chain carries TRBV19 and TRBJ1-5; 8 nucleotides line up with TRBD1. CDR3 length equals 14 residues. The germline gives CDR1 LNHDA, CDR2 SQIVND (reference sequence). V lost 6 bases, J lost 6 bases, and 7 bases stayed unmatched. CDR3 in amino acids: CASRDPGGGQPQHF. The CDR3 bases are TGTGCCAGTAGGGATCCAGGGGGCGGTCAGCCCCAGCATTTT.

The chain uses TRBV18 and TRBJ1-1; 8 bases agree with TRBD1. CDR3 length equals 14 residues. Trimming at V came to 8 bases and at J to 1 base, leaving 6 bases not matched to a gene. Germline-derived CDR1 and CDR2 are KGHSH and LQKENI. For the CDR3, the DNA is TGTGCCAGCGCCCCCCAGGGGGCGAACACTGAAGCTTTCTTT. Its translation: CASAPQGANTEAFF.

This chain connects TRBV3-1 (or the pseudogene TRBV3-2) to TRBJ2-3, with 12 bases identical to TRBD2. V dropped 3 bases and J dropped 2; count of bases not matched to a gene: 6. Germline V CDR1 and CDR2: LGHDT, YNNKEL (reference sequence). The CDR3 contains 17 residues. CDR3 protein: CASSHPGLAGLTDTQYF. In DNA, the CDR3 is TGTGCCAGCAGCCATCCCGGACTAGCGGGGCTCACAGATACGCAGTATTTT.

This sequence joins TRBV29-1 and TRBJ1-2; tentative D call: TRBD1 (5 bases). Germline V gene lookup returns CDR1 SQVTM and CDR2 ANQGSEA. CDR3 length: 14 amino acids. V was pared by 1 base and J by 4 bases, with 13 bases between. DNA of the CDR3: TGCAGCGTTGAAGGGCAGGGTGACCGCTATGGCTACACCTTC. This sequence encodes CSVEGQGDRYGYTF.

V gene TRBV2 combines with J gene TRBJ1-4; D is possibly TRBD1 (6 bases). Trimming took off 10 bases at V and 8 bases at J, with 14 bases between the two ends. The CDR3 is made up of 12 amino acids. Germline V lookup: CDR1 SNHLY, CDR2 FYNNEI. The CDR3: CATAGAREKLFF. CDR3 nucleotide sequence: TGTGCCACGGCAGGGGCCAGGGAAAAACTGTTTTTT.

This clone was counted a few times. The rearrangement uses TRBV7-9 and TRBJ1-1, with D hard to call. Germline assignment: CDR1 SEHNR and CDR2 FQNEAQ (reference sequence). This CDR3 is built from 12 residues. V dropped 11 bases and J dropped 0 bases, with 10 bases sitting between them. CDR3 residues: CAGQTLNTEAFF. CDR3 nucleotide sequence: TGTGCCGGCCAGACACTGAACACTGAAGCTTTCTTT.